A selection of T cell receptor beta chains follows, all from one sample in a study of CD8+CD57+ T cells in acquired aplastic anemia. One entry per CDR3 protein results from TCRdb running MiXCR on the reads. Of about 200,000 distinct CDR3 sequences in the sample, approximately 35% are singletons; the top ten hold 1.1%. Sample: sorted CD4+, CD8+, or CD8+CD57+ T cells (not recorded which) from PBMCs. Receptors originate from a human donor in good health, serving as a control. Both conserved end residues are part of each CDR3. Fields, in order: clone size, D gene, J gene, V gene, CDR3 DNA, CDR3 protein. A D gene is named only where the DNA matches it firmly. Clone size, where shown, is once, few, many, or a class for clones that have expanded.

size: many
D: .
J: TRBJ2-6
V: TRBV7-8
DNA: TGTGCCAGCAGCCCACAGGGTAGTATCGGGGCCAACGTCCTGACTTTC
CDR3: CASSPQGSIGANVLTF

size: many
D: TRBD2
J: TRBJ2-1
V: TRBV7-3
DNA: TGTGCCAGCAGCTCCCTGGGGACTAGCGGGATGAATGAGCAGTTCTTC
CDR3: CASSSLGTSGMNEQFF

size: .
D: TRBD1
J: TRBJ1-4
V: TRBV20-1
DNA: TGCAGTGCCAACCAACAGGGGATAGGTGAAAAACTGTTTTTT
CDR3: CSANQQGIGEKLFF

size: .
D: .
J: TRBJ1-5
V: TRBV15
DNA: TGTGCCACCAGTCCCGAATCTCCGGGAAGCAGCAATCAGCCCCAGCATTTT
CDR3: CATSPESPGSSNQPQHF

size: .
D: TRBD2
J: TRBJ2-7
V: TRBV5-4
DNA: TGTGCCAGCAGCGGGTCGAGCGGGAGGGAGCAGTACTTC
CDR3: CASSGSSGREQYF

size: .
D: .
J: TRBJ1-5
V: TRBV15
DNA: TGTGCCACCAGCACACGGGGGGATCAGCCCCAGCATTTT
CDR3: CATSTRGDQPQHF

size: few
D: TRBD1
J: TRBJ1-2
V: TRBV12-3/TRBV12-4
DNA: TGTGCCAGCAGTTTAGCGGGACAGACCTATGGCTACACCTTC
CDR3: CASSLAGQTYGYTF

size: many
D: TRBD1
J: TRBJ1-2
V: TRBV24-1
DNA: TGTGCCACCAGTGATAATACAGGGGGCAAAAACTATGGCTACACCTTC
CDR3: CATSDNTGGKNYGYTF

size: .
D: TRBD1
J: TRBJ1-2
V: TRBV4-2
DNA: TGTGCCAGCAGCCAAGATGTTCCCCGGACAGGAGCGTATGGCTACACCTTC
CDR3: CASSQDVPRTGAYGYTF

size: .
D: TRBD1
J: TRBJ2-1
V: TRBV20-1
DNA: TGCAGTGCTAGAGCACTCGGACAGGACAATGAGCAGTTCTTC
CDR3: CSARALGQDNEQFF

size: .
D: .
J: TRBJ2-5
V: TRBV20-1
DNA: TGCAGTGCTCCGGCCCCGGGGGAGACCCAGTACTTC
CDR3: CSAPAPGETQYF

size: .
D: .
J: TRBJ2-7
V: TRBV7-9
DNA: TGTGCCAGCAGCTTCACGGACGCCTACGAGCAGTACTTC
CDR3: CASSFTDAYEQYF

size: .
D: .
J: TRBJ2-7
V: TRBV6-1
DNA: TGTGCCAGCAGCGTCTCCGGGACCCTCTCCTACGAGCAGTACTTC
CDR3: CASSVSGTLSYEQYF

size: many
D: .
J: TRBJ1-1
V: TRBV20-1
DNA: TGCAGTGCCTCACCTTGGGGCCTGAACACTGAAGCTTTCTTT
CDR3: CSASPWGLNTEAFF

size: .
D: .
J: TRBJ2-6
V: TRBV5-1
DNA: TGCGCCAGCAGCTTGTTATCCGGGTCTGGGGCCAACGTCCTGACTTTC
CDR3: CASSLLSGSGANVLTF

size: many
D: TRBD2
J: TRBJ2-7
V: TRBV19
DNA: TGTGCCAGTAGTATTACGACTAGCGGAGGTGAGCAGTACTTC
CDR3: CASSITTSGGEQYF

size: .
D: TRBD2
J: TRBJ2-7
V: TRBV25-1
DNA: TGTGCCAGCAGTGGAGCGGGGAGTCTCGACGAGCAGTACTTC
CDR3: CASSGAGSLDEQYF

size: few
D: .
J: TRBJ1-4
V: TRBV5-1
DNA: TGCGCCAGCAGACAGGCACCTAATGAAAAACTGTTTTTT
CDR3: CASRQAPNEKLFF

size: many
D: .
J: TRBJ1-2
V: TRBV6-1
DNA: TGTGCCAGCAGTGAAGTGCGTGCGGCCTATGGCTACACCTTC
CDR3: CASSEVRAAYGYTF

size: .
D: TRBD1
J: TRBJ2-1
V: TRBV7-3
DNA: TGTGCCAGCGGCGAGACAGGGTCCTACAATGAGCAGTTCTTC
CDR3: CASGETGSYNEQFF

size: few
D: TRBD1
J: TRBJ2-3
V: TRBV7-8
DNA: TGTGCCAGCAGCTCACAGGGGTTTACTAGCACAGATACGCAGTATTTT
CDR3: CASSSQGFTSTDTQYF

size: .
D: .
J: TRBJ2-1
V: TRBV2
DNA: TGTGCCAGCAGCTTAAAGGAGGGGGCCCATGAGCAGTTCTTC
CDR3: CASSLKEGAHEQFF

size: many
D: TRBD2
J: TRBJ2-5
V: TRBV4-1
DNA: TGCGCCAGCAGCCAAAACGTGGCGGGGGGGCTCGAGACCCAGTACTTC
CDR3: CASSQNVAGGLETQYF

size: .
D: .
J: TRBJ2-2
V: TRBV4-2
DNA: TGTGCCAGCAGCCAATTACAGGGAGTGGGGGAGCTGTTTTTT
CDR3: CASSQLQGVGELFF

size: .
D: .
J: TRBJ1-2
V: TRBV2
DNA: TGTGCCAGCAGTGAAACTATACTAAGCAACTATGGCTACACCTTC
CDR3: CASSETILSNYGYTF

size: many
D: TRBD2
J: TRBJ2-1
V: TRBV19
DNA: TGTGCCAGTAGCGGGAGGCTCAATGAGCAGTTCTTC
CDR3: CASSGRLNEQFF

size: .
D: .
J: TRBJ2-4
V: TRBV14
DNA: TGTGCCAGCAGCCAAGATTACGGGGCTGGCAAAAACATTCAGTACTTC
CDR3: CASSQDYGAGKNIQYF

size: .
D: .
J: TRBJ2-5
V: TRBV11-2
DNA: TGTGCCAGCAGCTTAGCAGGGTTGTTGGACGAAGAGACCCAGTACTTC
CDR3: CASSLAGLLDEETQYF

size: .
D: .
J: TRBJ1-5
V: TRBV10-3
DNA: TGTGCCATCAGCAGGGAAGATGGCAATCAGCCCCAGCATTTT
CDR3: CAISREDGNQPQHF

size: many
D: TRBD1
J: TRBJ1-2
V: TRBV2
DNA: TGTGCCAGCATTCCGGGACAGGGGGCCTACGGCTACACCTTC
CDR3: CASIPGQGAYGYTF

size: .
D: .
J: TRBJ1-6
V: TRBV6-2/TRBV6-3
DNA: TGTGCCAGCAGTTACGGGCTACCGGGATCAAATAATTCACCCCTCCACTTT
CDR3: CASSYGLPGSNNSPLHF

size: many
D: TRBD1
J: TRBJ2-7
V: TRBV20-1
DNA: TGCAGTGCTTACCGGACAGGGGAGAGGGAGCAGTACTTC
CDR3: CSAYRTGEREQYF

size: .
D: TRBD1
J: TRBJ2-1
V: TRBV7-8
DNA: TGTGCCAGCAGCCCAGGTCGGGACAGTTTCTACAATGAGCAGTTCTTC
CDR3: CASSPGRDSFYNEQFF

size: many
D: .
J: TRBJ2-7
V: TRBV14
DNA: TGTGCCAGCAGCCAAGATGTGGGAGGAACGGCCGAGCAGTACTTC
CDR3: CASSQDVGGTAEQYF

size: few
D: TRBD2
J: TRBJ2-5
V: TRBV3-1
DNA: TGTGCCAGCAGCCCGGGACTAGCGCTTTCTACAGAGACCCAGTACTTC
CDR3: CASSPGLALSTETQYF

size: few
D: TRBD1
J: TRBJ1-5
V: TRBV7-2
DNA: TGTGCCAGCTCACCTTTTCAGGGGGCAGATCAGCCCCAGCATTTT
CDR3: CASSPFQGADQPQHF

size: .
D: .
J: TRBJ2-5
V: TRBV6-1
DNA: TGTGCCAGCAGCCCACCAACGTACAGGTCGTCGGCGACCCAGTACTTC
CDR3: CASSPPTYRSSATQYF

size: once
D: .
J: TRBJ1-5
V: TRBV20-1
DNA: TGCAGTGCTGGCCGGGTCCGGGGAGGGCCCCAGCATTTT
CDR3: CSAGRVRGGPQHF

size: many
D: .
J: TRBJ2-1
V: TRBV24-1
DNA: TGTGCCACCAGTGAGGGGGGTGAGCAGTTCTTC
CDR3: CATSEGGEQFF

size: many
D: .
J: TRBJ1-2
V: TRBV20-1
DNA: TGCAGTGCTAGCGACGGTAGCTATGGCTACACCTTC
CDR3: CSASDGSYGYTF

size: many
D: .
J: TRBJ1-1
V: TRBV20-1
DNA: TGCAGTGCTAGAGTCCCAGGGGCGCTTCTTGAAGCTTTCTTT
CDR3: CSARVPGALLEAFF

size: .
D: .
J: TRBJ2-7
V: TRBV2
DNA: TGTGCCAGCGGGAAGGGGGGCTCGCTGGGGGAGCAGTACTTC
CDR3: CASGKGGSLGEQYF

size: .
D: .
J: TRBJ2-1
V: TRBV29-1
DNA: TGCAGCGGCCGGGCTACCGGCGGAGAGCAGTTCTTC
CDR3: CSGRATGGEQFF

size: many
D: .
J: TRBJ2-5
V: TRBV24-1
DNA: TGTGCCACCAGCGGCACGGATGGGGCTGGGGAGACCCAGTACTTC
CDR3: CATSGTDGAGETQYF

size: many
D: TRBD1
J: TRBJ2-7
V: TRBV11-2
DNA: TGTGCCAGCAGCTTAGATCTACAGGGGTTTGACGAGCAGTACTTC
CDR3: CASSLDLQGFDEQYF

size: many
D: .
J: TRBJ2-1
V: TRBV20-1
DNA: TGCAGTGCTAGATCGGAGTGGTGGGAGCAGTTCTTC
CDR3: CSARSEWWEQFF

size: .
D: TRBD1
J: TRBJ2-7
V: TRBV11-2
DNA: TGTGCCAGCAGCTTAGGGTCGGGACAGGGGTACTACGAGCAGTACTTC
CDR3: CASSLGSGQGYYEQYF

size: many
D: .
J: TRBJ2-1
V: TRBV7-8
DNA: TGTGCCAGCAGCGAGAGTGGCGGGACCTACAATGAGCAGTTCTTC
CDR3: CASSESGGTYNEQFF